This TCR beta chain was obtained from a study of blood T cell repertoires in COVID-19. This clone was picked up a small number of times. TCRdb's copy holds only in-frame clones and misses some; the assay was immunoSEQ multiplex PCR. This sample yields some 260,000 clones, of which around 89% are seen a single time; 5% to 6.5% belongs to the top ten. The source material was peripheral blood. This clonotype was sampled from a woman aged 25 to 45 with COVID-19, enrolled during active disease.

CDR3 sequence reads: CAWSVLGLVGTDTQYF. The CDR3 DNA reads TGTGCCTGGAGTGTACTAGGGCTAGTCGGCACAGATACGCAGTATTTT. The chain combines TRBV30 with TRBJ2-3; the D gene is possibly TRBD2 (5 bases). CDR1 and CDR2 from the germline V gene are GTSNPN and SVGIG (reference sequence). The CDR3 loop spans 16 amino acids. V lost 0 bases and J lost 1, with 14 bases in between.